This T cell receptor (beta chain) appears in the sequencing data of a study of T cell responses to AZD1222 COVID-19 vaccine. Study observations and caveats: Sampled repertoires all dated from after the peak T cell response. Seropositive at baseline were only a handful of AZD1222 recipients.

The CDR3 consists of 13 residues. V dropped 5 bases and J dropped 5 bases, with 10 bases sitting between them. Regarding this clone: No antigen is known for it.

The method was immunoSEQ multiplex PCR; TCRdb's version includes in-frame clones alone and lacks a portion of them. The table includes 110,000 to 150,000 clones, roughly 90% detected once. This receptor was obtained from an adult who received the AZD1222 COVID-19 vaccine. This sample comprised peripheral blood, obtained 28 days after the second AZD1222 dose. The chain employs TRBV12-3 or TRBV12-4 and TRBJ2-1; D gene ambiguous. The CDR3 is CASSPTQNNEQFF. CDR3 bases: TGTGCCAGCAGTCCCACGCAAAACAATGAGCAGTTCTTC.